The 27 T cell receptor beta chains presented below share a single source sample, sequenced in a study of blood T cell repertoires in COVID-19 (dated by TCRdb to the early 2020s). Receptor libraries were prepared by the immunoSEQ multiplex PCR assay. TCRdb stores this immuneACCESS table with in-frame sequences only. Part of the clones is absent; in the studies checked, under half of the shortfall reflects unresolved V genes, and no reason is known for the rest. In this sample the table shows around 280,000 clones, about 88% of which occur a single time. The ten largest make up 10% to 12% of the sample. Sequencing was carried out using peripheral blood. These receptors were taken from a woman in her thirties with COVID-19, enrolled during active disease.

This clone has only one observation. The V call is TRBV2, the J call TRBJ2-5; tentative D call: TRBD2 (5 bases). The V end lost 8 bases, the J end lost 3 bases, and 10 bases lay between the germline ends. The CDR3 is made up of 12 amino acids. Germline assignment: CDR1 SNHLY and CDR2 FYNNEI. The CDR3 nucleotides are TGTGCCAGCGGAAGGAGGAAAGAGACCCAGTACTTC. This translates into CASGRRKETQYF. Combining the CDR3 with reference TRBV2 and TRBJ2-5 gives the whole variable domain EPEVTQTPSHQVTQMGQEVILRCVPISNHLYFYWYRQILGQKVEFLVSFYNNEISEKSEIFDDQFSVERPDGSNFTLKIRSTKLEDSAMYFCASGRRKETQYFGPGTRLLVL.

The chain is built from TRBV28 and TRBJ1-5; D unresolved. The V end was cut by 5 bases, the J end by 0 bases, with 8 bases between. CDR1 and CDR2 (germline): MDHEN, SYDVKM. The CDR3 has 14 residues. The CDR3 coding sequence is TGTGCCAGCAGTAGTAGCTATAGCAATCAGCCCCAGCATTTT. This codes for CASSSSYSNQPQHF.

The chain is built from TRBV29-1 and TRBJ2-7; 7 bases fit TRBD2. Germline V lookup: CDR1 SQVTM, CDR2 ANQGSEA. The junction had 14 bases not matched to a gene; V was cut back by 3 bases and J by 0 bases. This CDR3 region has 17 residues. This CDR3 reads CSVDGAPNGRTSYEQYF. The CDR3 region has the DNA TGCAGCGTTGATGGCGCCCCCAACGGGAGGACCTCCTACGAGCAGTACTTC.

This clone has a handful of counts. This rearrangement joins TRBV2 to TRBJ2-5; a possible D gene is TRBD2 (6 bases). CDR3 length: 15 amino acids. V was cut by 2 bases and J by 1 base, with 11 bases left in between. Germline V gene lookup returns CDR1 SNHLY and CDR2 FYNNEI. The CDR3 DNA reads TGTGCCAGCAGTGAATTTATGGGACTCCAAGAGACCCAGTACTTC. Protein: CASSEFMGLQETQYF.

The CDR3 sequence is CASSRLLGLEKNEQFF. The DNA of the CDR3 is TGTGCCAGCTCACGCCTGCTCGGACTAGAAAAAAATGAGCAGTTCTTC. The rearrangement uses TRBV18 and TRBJ2-1; TRBD2 matches at 7 bases. CDR1 is KGHSH and CDR2 is LQKENI in the germline V gene. The CDR3 is 16 residues long. J was trimmed by 7 bases and V by 4 bases; bases with no gene match: 13.

The chain is built from TRBV28 and TRBJ2-2; 7 bases agree with TRBD1. The CDR3 extends over 18 amino acids. The V and J ends lost 8 bases and 4 bases, in that order; junction bases with no gene match: 19. Germline CDR1 is MDHEN and CDR2 is SYDVKM. The DNA of the CDR3 is TGTGCCAGCCTAACCCCGACAGGGACCTTCTCGTCCACCGGGGAGCTGTTTTTT. This sequence encodes CASLTPTGTFSSTGELFF. Supplemented by reference TRBV28 and TRBJ2-2, the full variable domain reads DVKVTQSSRYLVKRTGEKVFLECVQDMDHENMFWYRQDPGLGLRLIYFSYDVKMKEKGDIPEGYSVSREKKERFSLILESASTNQTSMYLCASLTPTGTFSSTGELFFGEGSRLTVL.

The chain employs TRBV4-3 and TRBJ2-7; TRBD2 matches at 7 bases. Germline lookup yields CDR1 LGHNA and CDR2 YSLEER. The CDR3 sequence is 15 residues long. With V trimmed by 0 bases and J by 4 bases, 6 bases remained unmatched. CDR3 loop: CASSQDASGGYEQYF. The CDR3 DNA is TGCGCCAGCAGCCAAGATGCTAGCGGAGGGTACGAGCAGTACTTC.

V usage is TRBV7-2 and J usage is TRBJ2-1; tentative D call: TRBD2 (5 bases). V was pared by 5 bases and J by 3 bases, with 11 bases between. The CDR3 has 14 residues. Per germline, CDR1 SGHTA and CDR2 FQGNSA. CDR3: CASSPRGDYNEQFF. CDR3 DNA: TGTGCCAGCAGCCCCCGGGGAGACTACAATGAGCAGTTCTTC.

The V and J genes are TRBV4-1 and TRBJ2-7; 9 positions agree with TRBD1. The CDR3 covers 14 residues. The V gene end was trimmed by 0 bases and the J gene end by 6 bases; junction bases not matched to a gene: 3. Looked up from germline, CDR1 is MGHRA and CDR2 is YSYEKL. The CDR3 DNA reads as TGCGCCAGCAGCCAAGAAGGGGACAGGGCCGAGCAGTACTTC. Translation: CASSQEGDRAEQYF.

The rearrangement uses TRBV7-3 and TRBJ1-3; 11 bases align to TRBD1. The CDR3 sequence is 14 residues long. V trimming: 5 bases; J trimming: 11 bases; junction bases outside the gene matches: 8. Per the germline V gene, CDR1 is SGHTA and CDR2 is FQGTGA. The CDR3: CASSLGTGGSPIYF. Written as DNA, the CDR3 is TGTGCCAGCAGCCTCGGGACAGGGGGTTCTCCCATATATTTT.

CDR3 amino acids: CASSFSGARGTGELFF. In DNA form, the CDR3 reads TGCGCCAGCAGCTTCTCAGGAGCGCGGGGCACCGGGGAGCTGTTTTTT. The chain is built from TRBV5-1 and TRBJ2-2, with D perhaps TRBD2 (6 bases). V was clipped by 2 bases and J by 4 bases, with 15 bases between them. This CDR3 is 16 amino acids long. CDR1 and CDR2 from the germline V gene are SGHRS and YFSETQ. Supplemented by reference TRBV5-1 and TRBJ2-2, the full variable domain reads KAGVTQTPRYLIKTRGQQVTLSCSPISGHRSVSWYQQTPGQGLQFLFEYFSETQRNKGNFPGRFSGRQFSNSRSEMNVSTLELGDSALYLCASSFSGARGTGELFFGEGSRLTVL.

J is TRBJ2-7 and V is TRBV28; D is uncertain. The CDR3 consists of 13 residues. Looked up from germline, CDR1 is MDHEN and CDR2 is SYDVKM. V lost 1 base, J lost 5 bases, and 9 bases lay in between. The CDR3 nucleotides are TGTGCCAGCAGTTTATTGGCTAGTGACGAGCAGTACTTC. Translated: CASSLLASDEQYF.

This chain uses TRBV15 with TRBJ1-1, with D possibly TRBD1 on 6 matching bases. In germline, CDR1 is LNHNV, CDR2 YYDKDF (reference sequence). V lost 6 bases to trimming and J lost 2 bases, with 19 bases between them. The CDR3 has 16 amino acids. The chain's CDR3 is CATRDDRIGFNTEAFF. CDR3 in DNA: TGTGCCACCAGGGATGACAGGATTGGTTTCAACACTGAAGCTTTCTTT. Together with reference TRBV15 and TRBJ1-1, the CDR3 gives the full variable domain: DAMVIQNPRYQVTQFGKPVTLSCSQTLNHNVMYWYQQKSSQAPKLLFHYYDKDFNNEADTPDNFQSRRPNTSFCFLDIRSPGLGDTAMYLCATRDDRIGFNTEAFFGQGTRLTVV.

V is TRBV7-2 and J is TRBJ2-3; D not resolved. CDR3 length equals 13 residues. The V and J ends lost 5 bases and 8 bases respectively, with 14 bases between them. The germline CDR1 and CDR2 sequences are SGHTA and FQGNSA. CDR3 amino acids: CASSPGGVGTQYF. CDR3 nucleotides: TGTGCCAGCAGCCCAGGTGGTGTTGGTACGCAGTATTTT.

As concerns this clone: This specimen includes other DNA sequences encoding the same CDR3. The chain combines TRBV6-5 with TRBJ2-5; TRBD2 aligns across 8 bases. The CDR3 loop spans 14 amino acids. V dropped 0 bases and J dropped 5; count of bases not matched to a gene: 2. The V gene's germline CDR1 is MNHEY and CDR2 SVGAGI. The CDR3 coding sequence is TGTGCCAGCAGTTACTCCGGGACTAGGGAGACCCAGTACTTC. It codes for CASSYSGTRETQYF.

The V call is TRBV27, the J call TRBJ1-5; TRBD1 matches at 7 bases. The CDR3 is 14 residues long. Germline V CDR1 and CDR2: MNHEY, SMNVEV (reference sequence). V was clipped by 6 bases and J by 3 bases; unmatched bases: 5. The CDR3 reads CASRPGTVNQPQHF. The CDR3 DNA sequence: TGTGCCAGCAGACCAGGGACAGTCAATCAGCCCCAGCATTTT.

The chain couples TRBV6-5 to TRBJ2-5, with 7 bases identical to TRBD1. V was clipped by 5 bases and J by 1 base; unmatched bases: 4. Germline-derived CDR1 and CDR2 are MNHEY and SVGAGI. The CDR3 sequence is 14 residues long. The CDR3 spells CASSPGTVQETQYF. The CDR3 bases are TGTGCCAGCAGTCCAGGGACAGTCCAAGAGACCCAGTACTTC.

V gene TRBV10-1 combines with J gene TRBJ2-2; unclear D gene. The V gene's germline CDR1 is WNHNN and CDR2 SYGVQD (reference sequence). The V end was cut by 3 bases, the J end by 8 bases, with 13 bases between. CDR3 length: 14 amino acids. The CDR3 DNA follows: TGCGCCAGCAGTGACCTAAATACCCATGGGGAGCTGTTTTTT. It translates to CASSDLNTHGELFF.

The chain recombines TRBV11-3 with TRBJ1-1; TRBD1 matches at 8 bases. The CDR3 covers 15 residues. Germline CDR1 is SGHNT and CDR2 is YENEEA. Trimming at V came to 5 bases and at J to 4 bases, leaving 9 bases not matched to a gene. CDR3 sequence: CASSTGTGGGTEAFF. The CDR3 nucleotides read TGTGCCAGCAGCACCGGGACAGGAGGAGGCACTGAAGCTTTCTTT.

The chain has TRBV30 and TRBJ1-1; possible D gene TRBD1, 6 bases. Germline lookup yields CDR1 GTSNPN and CDR2 SVGIG (reference sequence). The CDR3 is made up of 13 amino acids. Trimming removed 1 base at V and 1 base at J, with 7 bases between. CDR3 in amino acids: CAWSGDKNTEAFF. The CDR3 DNA reads TGTGCCTGGAGTGGGGACAAGAACACTGAAGCTTTCTTT.

This clone was found once. V usage is TRBV18 and J usage is TRBJ1-2; unclear D gene. CDR1 is KGHSH and CDR2 is LQKENI in the germline V gene. The CDR3 loop spans 13 amino acids. Trimming pared 1 base from V and 3 bases from J, leaving 6 bases between. The CDR3 DNA is TGTGCCAGCTCACCACAAGAGCACTATGGCTACACCTTC. It translates to CASSPQEHYGYTF.

The genes are TRBV27 and TRBJ2-1, with no clear D. CDR3 length: 13 residues. Germline CDR1 reads MNHEY; CDR2 reads SMNVEV (reference sequence). The ends were cut back, 7 bases at V and 0 bases at J, with 7 bases in the middle. Here the CDR3 DNA reads TGTGCCAGCAAAGCCGGCTCCTACAATGAGCAGTTCTTC. Residues: CASKAGSYNEQFF.

The chain joins TRBV6-5 to TRBJ1-2; D possibly corresponds to TRBD1 (6 bases). Germline assignment: CDR1 MNHEY and CDR2 SVGAGI. The CDR3 sequence is 13 residues long. Trimming took off 0 bases at V and 6 bases at J, with 8 bases between the two ends. The CDR3 loop reads CASSYSGANGYTF. The DNA for the CDR3 is TGTGCCAGCAGTTACTCGGGGGCCAATGGCTACACCTTC.

This clone was detected only once. The chain employs TRBV6-5 and TRBJ2-7, with D possibly matching TRBD1 (5 bases). Looked up from germline, CDR1 is MNHEY and CDR2 is SVGAGI. Trimming removed 5 bases at V and 6 bases at J, with 20 bases between. CDR3 size: 15 residues. In DNA form, the CDR3 reads TGTGCCAGCAGTCGGAGTCACGTCCAGGGCTCCGAGCAGTACTTC. Its protein is CASSRSHVQGSEQYF.

The chain recombines TRBV6-5 with TRBJ1-6, with D uncertain. The germline V gene encodes CDR1 MNHEY and CDR2 SVGAGI. The CDR3 has 16 amino acids. V shed 0 bases and J shed 2 bases, with 8 bases lying between them. The CDR3 protein is CASSYSTQAYNSPLHF. Written as DNA, the CDR3 is TGTGCCAGCAGTTACTCGACCCAGGCCTATAATTCACCCCTCCACTTT.

The chain recombines TRBV5-1 with TRBJ1-6, with D unclear. Germline CDR1 reads SGHRS; CDR2 reads YFSETQ. Trimming left V 1 base short and J 7 bases short, with 9 bases between. CDR3 size: 14 residues. CDR3 bases: TGCGCCAGCAGCTTGACGGCGGAGAATTCACCCCTCCACTTT. As protein: CASSLTAENSPLHF.

The chain is built from TRBV4-1 and TRBJ2-6, with a tentative D call TRBD1 (5 bases). CDR3 length: 17 residues. With 1 base removed from V and 0 bases from J, the gap between germline ends came to 10 bases. Per germline, CDR1 MGHRA and CDR2 YSYEKL. The CDR3 nucleotides read TGCGCCAGCAGCCAAGGAAAAGACAGCTCTGGGGCCAACGTCCTGACTTTC. Translated: CASSQGKDSSGANVLTF.